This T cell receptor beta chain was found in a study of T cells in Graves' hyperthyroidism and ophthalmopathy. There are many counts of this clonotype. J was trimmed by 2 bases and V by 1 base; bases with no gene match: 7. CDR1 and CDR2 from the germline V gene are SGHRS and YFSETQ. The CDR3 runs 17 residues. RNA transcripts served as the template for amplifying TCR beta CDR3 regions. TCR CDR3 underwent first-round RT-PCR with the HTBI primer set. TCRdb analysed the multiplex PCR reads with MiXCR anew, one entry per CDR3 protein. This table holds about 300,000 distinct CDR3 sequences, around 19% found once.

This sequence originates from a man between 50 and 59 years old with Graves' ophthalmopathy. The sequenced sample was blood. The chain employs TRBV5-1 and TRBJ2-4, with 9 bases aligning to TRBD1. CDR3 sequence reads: CASSLIPGQGTKNIQYF. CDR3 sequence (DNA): TGCGCCAGCAGCTTGATTCCGGGACAGGGAACCAAAAACATTCAGTACTTC.